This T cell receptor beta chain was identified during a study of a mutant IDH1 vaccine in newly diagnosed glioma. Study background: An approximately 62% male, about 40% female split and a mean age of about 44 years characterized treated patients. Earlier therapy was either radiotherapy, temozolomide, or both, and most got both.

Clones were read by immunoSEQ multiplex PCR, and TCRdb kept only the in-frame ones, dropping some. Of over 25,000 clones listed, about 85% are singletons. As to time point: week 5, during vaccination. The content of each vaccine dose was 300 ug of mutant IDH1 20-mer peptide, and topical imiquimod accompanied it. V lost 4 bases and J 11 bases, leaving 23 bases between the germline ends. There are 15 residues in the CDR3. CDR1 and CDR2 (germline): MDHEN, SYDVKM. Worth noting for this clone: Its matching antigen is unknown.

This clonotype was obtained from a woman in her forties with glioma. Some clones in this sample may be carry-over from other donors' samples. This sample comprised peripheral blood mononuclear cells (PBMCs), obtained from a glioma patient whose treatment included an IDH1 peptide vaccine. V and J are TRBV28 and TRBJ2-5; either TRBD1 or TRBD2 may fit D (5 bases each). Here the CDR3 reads CASSSTGTQVGEQYF. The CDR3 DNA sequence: TGTGCCAGCAGTTCGACGGGGACCCAGGTAGGGGAGCAGTACTTC.